One T cell receptor beta chain is described in this entry. Its antigen is not known. Each CDR3 protein gets one entry after TCRdb re-called the 5' RACE reads with MiXCR. Of fewer than 200,000 distinct CDR3 sequences listed, around a sixth are singletons. The CDR3 length is 15 residues. CDR1 and CDR2 from the germline V gene are MGHDK and SYGVNS. The trim removed 5 bases at V and 5 bases at J, leaving 10 bases unmatched. This record belongs to a study of T-cell memory formation after mild COVID-19. Whole-study results and caveats: A subset of responding clones appeared in pre-infection memory, suggesting cross-reactive memory joined. A second wave of clones peaked on day 37, and their SARS-CoV-2 specificity went unconfirmed. The study found balanced CD4/CD8 in clones contracting day 15 to 85 and a CD4+ lean in later expanders. Contracting CD4+ clones were located mainly in CM and EM, and CD8+ clones in EMRA.

This receptor was taken from a man aged 18 to 30 who had mild COVID-19 (a few samples of this study predate the infection). Cell type and time point are not known. The specimen was PBMCs or a T cell subset sorted from them (not recorded which). The chain has TRBV25-1 and TRBJ1-2; 8 nucleotides agree with TRBD1. The DNA for the CDR3 is TGTGCCAGCAGTCGGACAGGGAGTCTTTCTTATGGCTACACCTTC. Translation: CASSRTGSLSYGYTF.